A single sample is the source of the 25 T cell receptor beta chains below, sequenced in a study of CD4 and CD8 cells across lung adenocarcinoma regions. One entry per CDR3 protein, called by TCRdb with MiXCR from the PCR reads. Among about 19,000 distinct CDR3 sequences listed, 46% were seen once. The sequencing sample was made of CD4+ T cells from the margin of a lung tumor. The source is a male donor with lung adenocarcinoma. The CD4 and CD8 labels of this study may be unreliable.

This clonotype has ten or more counts. This chain joins TRBV10-3 and TRBJ2-2; the match to TRBD2 covers 11 bases. The CDR3 is 14 amino acids. Germline CDR1 is ENHRY and CDR2 is SYGVKD. Losses at the gene ends were 10 bases for V and 2 bases for J; bases not matched to a gene: 3. The CDR3 region has the DNA TGTGCCACGGGGACTAGCGGTAACACCGGGGAGCTGTTTTTT. Amino acids: CATGTSGNTGELFF.

There are many counts of this clonotype. The chain employs TRBV6-1 and TRBJ1-1; D is undetermined. V shed 7 bases and J shed 3 bases, with 12 bases lying between them. The germline V gene has CDR1 MNHNS and CDR2 SASEGT. The length of the CDR3 is 13 residues. The CDR3 DNA reads TGTGCCAGCACAGGCCCCCCGGACACTGAAGCTTTCTTT. It codes for CASTGPPDTEAFF.

This clonotype was seen a handful of times. V gene TRBV6-2 or TRBV6-3 combines with J gene TRBJ1-2, with D perhaps matching TRBD1 (5 bases). The V end lost 5 bases, the J end lost 11 bases, and 21 bases lay between the germline ends. This CDR3 has 14 residues. The V gene's germline CDR1 is MNHEY and CDR2 SVGEGT. Written as DNA, the CDR3 is TGTGCCAGCAGTAACCGGGACCCCCAGAAGGGGTACACCTTC. Protein sequence: CASSNRDPQKGYTF.

The sample holds a few counts of this clonotype. CDR3 region: CASSRTALQETQYF. As DNA, the CDR3 is TGTGCCAGCAGCCGGACAGCCCTCCAAGAGACCCAGTACTTC. This chain uses TRBV7-6 with TRBJ2-5; perhaps TRBD1 as D (6 bases). This CDR3 has 14 amino acids. Trimming left V 5 bases short and J 1 base short, with 11 bases between. CDR1 and CDR2 (germline): SGHVS, FNYEAQ.

The chain recombines TRBV3-1 with TRBJ2-5; possibly TRBD2 for D (6 bases). Trimming pared 7 bases from V and 0 bases from J, leaving 12 bases between. The CDR3 runs 14 residues. Germline V CDR1 and CDR2: LGHDT, YNNKEL (reference sequence). CDR3 amino acids: CASTSGTYQETQYF. The CDR3 nucleotides read TGTGCCAGCACCTCGGGGACTTACCAAGAGACCCAGTACTTC.

This clonotype was recorded many times. This may stem from a read error, because a much larger clone lies one nucleotide away. The V gene is TRBV6-5, the J gene TRBJ2-5, with 7 bases fitting TRBD1. Germline V gene lookup returns CDR1 MNHEY and CDR2 SVGAGI. The V segment lost 0 bases and the J segment 11 bases; nucleotides outside the gene matches: 15. The CDR3 consists of 16 residues. CDR3 in DNA: TGTGCCAGCAGTTACTCCCTTGGACAGGTTTACAATGAGCAGTACTTC. Its translation is CASSYSLGQVYNEQYF.

Worth noting for this clonotype: Germline is not matched at one junction end, which may reflect a read error. As DNA, the CDR3 is TGCGCCAGCAGGGCGGTGGCGGGCAAAGATACGCAGTATTTC. Its translation is CASRAVAGKDTQYF. The genes are TRBV10-2 and TRBJ2-3, with D perhaps TRBD2 (5 bases). Germline V gene sequence: CDR1 WSHSY, CDR2 SAAADI. The CDR3 loop spans 14 amino acids.

This sequence joins TRBV12-3 or TRBV12-4 and TRBJ2-7, with D perhaps matching TRBD1 (6 bases). Trimming stripped 5 bases from V and 2 bases from J, with 13 bases between. The CDR3 contains 14 residues. The CDR3 is CASSLDRPPYEQYF. CDR3 DNA: TGTGCCAGCAGTCTCGACAGGCCACCCTACGAGCAGTACTTC.

The chain joins TRBV6-1 to TRBJ2-1, with D possibly matching TRBD2 (6 bases). The J call may be in error: the DNA end matches TRBJ2-5 better. CDR1 and CDR2 (germline): MNHNS, SASEGT. This CDR3 contains 13 residues. The CDR3 DNA reads as TGTGCCAGTTCGGACTACCTACAAGAGACCCAGTACTTC. Amino acids: CASSDYLQETQYF.

This clonotype was recorded many times. This sequence joins TRBV6-1 and TRBJ1-1, with 9 positions matching TRBD1. Trimming at V came to 4 bases and at J to 5 bases, leaving 5 bases not matched to a gene. The CDR3 is 14 amino acids. Germline V CDR1 and CDR2: MNHNS, SASEGT. This chain's CDR3 is CASSVDRGDTEAFF. The CDR3, as DNA: TGTGCCAGCAGTGTAGACAGGGGGGATACTGAAGCTTTCTTT.

With respect to this clonotype: A junction end diverges from the germline sequence, so it may reflect a read error. The chain uses TRBV10-2 and TRBJ2-5, with D perhaps matching TRBD2 (6 bases). Germline values: CDR1 WSHSY, CDR2 SAAADI. The CDR3 spans 14 residues. CDR3 loop: CAGRGVGGPDTQYF. CDR3 coding DNA: TGCGCGGGCCGCGGGGTGGGAGGCCCAGATACCCAGTACTTT.

The chain recombines TRBV20-1 with TRBJ1-1; D call uncertain. The CDR3 length is 15 residues. Germline V gene lookup returns CDR1 DFQATT and CDR2 SNEGSKA (reference sequence). Deletions cut 6 bases from V and 0 bases from J, with 17 bases between. The CDR3 DNA sequence: TGCAGTGCCCCAGAGGGCGGAGAATTGAACACTGAAGCTTTCTTT. This encodes CSAPEGGELNTEAFF.

The chain links TRBV6-5 to TRBJ2-2; perhaps TRBD1 as D (6 bases). The germline V gene has CDR1 MNHEY and CDR2 SVGAGI. This CDR3 is 16 amino acids long. V was shortened by 2 bases and J by 0 bases, with 10 bases between the two germline ends. The CDR3 coding sequence is TGTGCCAGCAGTTACGATGGGGGCGCGAACACCGGGGAGCTGTTTTTT. Protein: CASSYDGGANTGELFF.

This clonotype was picked up many times. The CDR3 here is CASTLGGLNTIYF. The CDR3 nucleotides read TGTGCCAGCACCCTCGGGGGCTTGAACACCATATATTTT. This chain connects TRBV6-1 to TRBJ1-3, with a tentative D call TRBD1 (6 bases). V was trimmed by 7 bases and J by 7 bases, leaving 14 bases between them. The germline V gene has CDR1 MNHNS and CDR2 SASEGT. The CDR3 has 13 amino acids.

This clonotype was counted many times. The V call is TRBV6-5, the J call TRBJ2-7; 16 nucleotides agree with TRBD2. The CDR3 has 20 residues. Trimming took 6 bases from V and 0 from J; bases not matched to a gene: 14. CDR1 is MNHEY, CDR2 SVGAGI, per germline. This CDR3 reads CASSRLLPGLAGGNSYEQYF. As DNA, the CDR3 is TGTGCCAGCAGCCGCCTCCTACCGGGACTAGCGGGAGGGAACTCCTACGAGCAGTACTTC.

By sample share, this clonotype is medium-sized (0.01 to 0.1%). CDR3 residues: CAGGTGAGVNYEQYF. For the CDR3, the DNA is TGTGCCGGGGGAACGGGGGCAGGGGTTAACTACGAGCAGTACTTC. The V gene is TRBV6-6, the J gene TRBJ2-5; either TRBD1 or TRBD2 may fit D (6 bases each). Matching the DNA end better, TRBJ2-7 makes the J call doubtful. The CDR3 is 15 residues long. Per the germline V gene, CDR1 is MNHNY and CDR2 is SVGAGI (reference sequence).

This sequence joins TRBV10-2 and TRBJ2-5; tentatively, D is TRBD1 (5 bases). The DNA end favors TRBJ2-7, so the J call may be wrong. Per germline, CDR1 WSHSY and CDR2 SAAADI. This CDR3 contains 13 residues. The CDR3 DNA reads as TGCGCCACCACTTATCCTGGGGCCAACGAGCAGTACTTC. It specifies CATTYPGANEQYF.

This clonotype was recorded at least ten times. The chain couples TRBV28 to TRBJ1-2; no clear D. The CDR3 length is 14 residues. The V gene lost 5 bases and the J gene lost 6 bases, with 16 bases spanning the gap. The V gene's germline CDR1 is MDHEN and CDR2 SYDVKM. CDR3 in amino acids: CASSPPNMRDGYTF. DNA for the CDR3: TGTGCCAGCAGTCCACCCAATATGAGGGATGGCTACACCTTC.

The chain couples TRBV7-3 to TRBJ2-3; D is uncertain. Germline V CDR1 and CDR2: SGHTA, FQGTGA. Between the trimmed V and J ends, which lost 3 bases and 5 bases, there was a span of 9 bases. The CDR3 has 13 residues. CDR3 DNA sequence: TGTGCCAGCAGCTTCAACTTGGGAGATACGCAGTATTTT. It yields the protein CASSFNLGDTQYF. The variable domain in full, completed from reference TRBV7-3 and TRBJ2-3, reads GAGVSQTPSNKVTEKGKYVELRCDPISGHTALYWYRQSLGQGPEFLIYFQGTGAADDSGLPNDRFFAVRPEGSVSTLKIQRTERGDSAVYLCASSFNLGDTQYFGPGTRLTVL.

Details on this clonotype: Given a much more abundant clone one base away, this may be a read error. This chain links TRBV4-1 with TRBJ2-3; D gene unclear. Germline V gives CDR1 MGHRA, CDR2 YSYEKL. This CDR3 has 13 residues. The CDR3: CASSRQVTETQYF. The CDR3 nucleotides read TGCGCCAGCAGCCGTCAGGTCACAGAAACGCAGTATTTT.

CDR3 in DNA: TGTGCCAGGGGGACGGGGTGCCGAGACCCAGATACGCAGTATTTT. It codes for CARGTGCRDPDTQYF. The rearrangement uses TRBV27 and TRBJ2-3, with D possibly called TRBD1 or TRBD2 (5 bases each). The germline gives CDR1 MNHEY, CDR2 SMNVEV (reference sequence). The CDR3 length is 15 residues. V lost 9 bases and J 4 bases, leaving 20 bases between the germline ends.

This chain links TRBV29-1 with TRBJ2-2; 8 positions agree with TRBD2. In germline, CDR1 is SQVTM, CDR2 ANQGSEA. V lost 4 bases, J lost 4 bases, and 8 bases stayed unmatched. The CDR3 contains 15 residues. In DNA form, the CDR3 reads TGCAGCGTTGGAGTCAGCGGGAGTATCACCGGGGAGCTGTTTTTT. Encoded protein: CSVGVSGSITGELFF.

This clonotype appeared once. The chain couples TRBV4-1 to TRBJ1-6; the D gene is possibly TRBD1 (5 bases). CDR3 length equals 15 residues. The V gene's germline CDR1 is MGHRA and CDR2 YSYEKL. V shed 1 base and J shed 13 bases, with 17 bases lying between them. CDR3 bases: TGCGCCAGCAGCCAAGTTCTCGACGGGGGATCCCCCCTCCACTTT. Translation: CASSQVLDGGSPLHF.

The sample holds many counts of this clonotype. The J gene is TRBJ2-1, the V gene TRBV5-1, with TRBD2 identical over 9 bases. The ends lost 1 base at V and 3 bases at J; junction bases unmatched: 5. The CDR3 length is 16 residues. In germline, CDR1 is SGHRS, CDR2 YFSETQ. The CDR3 region is CASSLPQAGGYNEQFF. CDR3 nucleotides: TGCGCCAGCAGCTTGCCCCAAGCGGGAGGCTACAATGAGCAGTTCTTC. Full variable domain (missing parts from reference TRBV5-1 and TRBJ2-1): KAGVTQTPRYLIKTRGQQVTLSCSPISGHRSVSWYQQTPGQGLQFLFEYFSETQRNKGNFPGRFSGRQFSNSRSEMNVSTLELGDSALYLCASSLPQAGGYNEQFFGPGTRLTVL.

This clonotype occurred a few times. The gene calls are TRBV6-2 or TRBV6-3 and TRBJ2-5, with D perhaps matching TRBD1 (6 bases). The V end was cut by 10 bases, the J end by 4 bases, with 16 bases between. The germline V gene encodes CDR1 MNHEY and CDR2 SVGEGT. This CDR3 has 13 amino acids. The CDR3 here is CATKDSSRETQYF. The CDR3 DNA reads as TGTGCCACCAAGGACAGCTCCCGAGAGACCCAGTACTTC.